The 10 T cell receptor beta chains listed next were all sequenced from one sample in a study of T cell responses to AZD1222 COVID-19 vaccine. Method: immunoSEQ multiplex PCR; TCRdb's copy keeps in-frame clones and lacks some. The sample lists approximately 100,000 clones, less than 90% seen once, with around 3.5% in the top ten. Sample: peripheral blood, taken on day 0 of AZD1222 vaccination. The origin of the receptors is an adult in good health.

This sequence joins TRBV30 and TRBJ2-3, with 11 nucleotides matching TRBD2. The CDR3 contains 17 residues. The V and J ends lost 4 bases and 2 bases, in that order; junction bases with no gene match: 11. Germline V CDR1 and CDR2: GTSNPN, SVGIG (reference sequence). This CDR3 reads CAWNVPGTSGFTDTQYF. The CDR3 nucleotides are TGTGCCTGGAATGTTCCCGGGACTAGCGGTTTCACAGATACGCAGTATTTT.

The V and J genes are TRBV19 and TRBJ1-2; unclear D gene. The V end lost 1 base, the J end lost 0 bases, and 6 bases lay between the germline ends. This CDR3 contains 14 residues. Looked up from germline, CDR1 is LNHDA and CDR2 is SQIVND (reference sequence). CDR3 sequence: CASSIAGTNYGYTF. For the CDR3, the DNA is TGTGCCAGTAGTATAGCAGGAACTAACTATGGCTACACCTTC.

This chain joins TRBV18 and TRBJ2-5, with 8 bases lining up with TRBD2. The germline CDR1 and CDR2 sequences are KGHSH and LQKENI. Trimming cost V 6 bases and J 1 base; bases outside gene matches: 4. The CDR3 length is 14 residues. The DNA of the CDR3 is TGTGCCAGCTCCCTCACTAGCGGCCAAGAGACCCAGTACTTC. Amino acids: CASSLTSGQETQYF.

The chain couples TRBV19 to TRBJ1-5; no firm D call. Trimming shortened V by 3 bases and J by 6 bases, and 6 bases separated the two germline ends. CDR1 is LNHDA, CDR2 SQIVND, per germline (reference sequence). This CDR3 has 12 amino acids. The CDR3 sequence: CASSILGQPQHF. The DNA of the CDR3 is TGTGCCAGTAGTATTTTAGGTCAGCCCCAGCATTTT.

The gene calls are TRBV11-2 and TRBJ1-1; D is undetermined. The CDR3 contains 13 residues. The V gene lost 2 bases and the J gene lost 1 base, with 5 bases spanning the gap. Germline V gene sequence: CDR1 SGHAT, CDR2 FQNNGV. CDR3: CASSLQKNTEAFF. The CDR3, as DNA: TGTGCCAGCAGCTTACAAAAGAACACTGAAGCTTTCTTT. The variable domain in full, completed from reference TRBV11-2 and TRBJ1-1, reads EAGVAQSPRYKIIEKRQSVAFWCNPISGHATLYWYQQILGQGPKLLIQFQNNGVVDDSQLPKDRFSAERLKGVDSTLKIQPAKLEDSAVYLCASSLQKNTEAFFGQGTRLTVV.

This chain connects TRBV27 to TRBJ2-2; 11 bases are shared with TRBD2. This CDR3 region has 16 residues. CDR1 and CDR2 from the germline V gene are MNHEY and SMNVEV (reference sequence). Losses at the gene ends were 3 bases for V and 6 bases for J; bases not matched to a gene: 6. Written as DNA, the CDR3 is TGTGCCAGCAGTTTCCTTAGCGGGGGGGCATCCGGGGAGCTGTTTTTT. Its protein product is CASSFLSGGASGELFF.

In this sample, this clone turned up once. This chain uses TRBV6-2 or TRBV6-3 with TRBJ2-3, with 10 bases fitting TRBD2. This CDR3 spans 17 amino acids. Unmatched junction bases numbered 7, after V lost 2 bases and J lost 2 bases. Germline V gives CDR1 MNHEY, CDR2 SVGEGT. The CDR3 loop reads CASSYKTSGVLTDTQYF. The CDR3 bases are TGTGCCAGCAGTTACAAAACTAGCGGGGTACTCACAGATACGCAGTATTTT.

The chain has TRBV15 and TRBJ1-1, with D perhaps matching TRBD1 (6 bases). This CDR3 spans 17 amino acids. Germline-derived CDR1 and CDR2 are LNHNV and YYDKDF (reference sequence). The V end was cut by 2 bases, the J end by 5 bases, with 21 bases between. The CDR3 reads CATSRYPGQIGGTEAFF. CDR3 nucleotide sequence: TGTGCCACCAGCAGATACCCTGGACAGATCGGGGGAACTGAAGCTTTCTTT.

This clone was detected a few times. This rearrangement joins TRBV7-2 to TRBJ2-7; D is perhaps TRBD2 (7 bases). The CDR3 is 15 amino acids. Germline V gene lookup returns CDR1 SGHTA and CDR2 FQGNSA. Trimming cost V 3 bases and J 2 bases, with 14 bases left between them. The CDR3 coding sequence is TGTGCCAGCAGCTTTAGGGCGGGGGCGACCTACGAGCAGTACTTC. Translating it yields CASSFRAGATYEQYF. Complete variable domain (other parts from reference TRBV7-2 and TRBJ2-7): GAGVSQSPSNKVTEKGKDVELRCDPISGHTALYWYRQSLGQGLEFLIYFQGNSAPDKSGLPSDRFSAERTGGSVSTLTIQRTQQEDSAVYLCASSFRAGATYEQYFGPGTRLTVT.

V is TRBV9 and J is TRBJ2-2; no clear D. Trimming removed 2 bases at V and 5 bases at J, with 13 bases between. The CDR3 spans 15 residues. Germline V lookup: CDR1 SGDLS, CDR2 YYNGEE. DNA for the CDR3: TGTGCCAGCAGCGTGGGTCAGGATCCTACCGGGGAGCTGTTTTTT. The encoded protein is CASSVGQDPTGELFF. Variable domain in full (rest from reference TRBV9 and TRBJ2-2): DSGVTQTPKHLITATGQRVTLRCSPRSGDLSVYWYQQSLDQGLQFLIQYYNGEERAKGNILERFSAQQFPDLHSELNLSSLELGDSALYFCASSVGQDPTGELFFGEGSRLTVL.